This T cell receptor (beta chain) was found in a study of identical twins. Study-wide results and limits: Analyses of zero insertions could, in part, be confounded by invariant MAIT and iNKT cells. Cord blood beta clonotypes that were abundant carried fewer insertions, and memory repertoires showed no such trend. Weaker excess twin sharing was observed in beta out-of-frame sequences.

CDR1 is SEHNR, CDR2 FQNEAQ, per germline (reference sequence). V lost 3 bases and J lost 4, with 11 bases in between. The CDR3 has 14 residues. This clonotype was observed a handful of times. The antigen remains undetermined. TCRdb itself ran the 5' RACE reads through MiXCR, one entry per CDR3 protein. The table has hundreds of thousands of distinct CDR3 sequences, about 12% seen once. These records were also assigned to another study, of yellow fever vaccine responses in identical twins.

This rearrangement joins TRBV7-9 to TRBJ2-3; D is ambiguous. The sequence derives from a woman aged 18 to 35 in good health. The specimen sequenced was PBMCs. The CDR3 reads CASSLVQDADTQYF. The CDR3 DNA is TGTGCCAGCAGCTTGGTTCAGGATGCAGATACGCAGTATTTT. The variable domain in full, with the rest retrieved from reference TRBV7-9 and TRBJ2-3, is DTGVSQNPRHKITKRGQNVTFRCDPISEHNRLYWYRQTLGQGPEFLTYFQNEAQLEKSRLLSDRFSAERPKGSFSTLEIQRTEQGDSAMYLCASSLVQDADTQYFGPGTRLTVL.